The entry below describes one T cell receptor (beta chain). The data stem from a study of cytomegalovirus exposure and HLA in healthy donors. Looked up from germline, CDR1 is SQVTM and CDR2 is ANQGSEA. CDR3 size: 14 residues. Trimming removed 4 bases at V and 8 bases at J, with 20 bases between. It was with 60 Vbeta and 13 Jbeta primers that the PCR ran. Data came from immunoSEQ multiplex PCR; TCRdb stores just in-frame clones and leaves some out. Of around 110,000 clones detected, approximately 65% appear once; the ten largest clones hold 1.5%. The chain is built from TRBV29-1 and TRBJ1-2; D is uncertain. The sample consisted of PBMCs. This clonotype originated in a man between 18 and 35 years old in good health and CMV-seronegative. The CDR3 bases are TGCAGCGTTGCATACGGACCGGGAGTTTACGGCTACACCTTC. Translating gives CSVAYGPGVYGYTF.